This is a list of T cell receptor beta chains from one sample in a study of blood T cell repertoires in COVID-19. Profiled with immunoSEQ multiplex PCR; TCRdb holds only in-frame clones, not every one. The data show some 240,000 clones, around 86% seen once. The sample comprised peripheral blood. The receptors derive from a woman aged 55-69 years with active or convalescent COVID-19. Each CDR3 is given with its conserved first and last residue.

V gene	CDR3 protein
TRBV28	CASTRGGSTYEQYF
TRBV28	CASTLRGVNGYTF
TRBV11-2	CASSDRGEAGETQYF
TRBV5-1	CASKGAGWGNTEAFF
TRBV2	CASSESFSGGPWETQYF
TRBV30	CAWTSAGNTIYF
TRBV2	CASSVWRGEPTDTQYF
TRBV27	CASSDSSPNYGYTF
TRBV6-6	CASSLAGGQETQYF
TRBV30	CAWARQVNEQFF
TRBV6-4	CASSSPPKPNQPQHF
TRBV5-1	CASSLERQLADTQYF
TRBV30	CAWSGRKPNYGYTF
TRBV7-2	CASSRDGQGGSRYEQYF
TRBV5-1	CASTRAGGSYNEQFF
TRBV7-2	CASSPRGAGTSDTQYF
TRBV19	CASKSSSQETQYF
TRBV2	CASSYYNEQFF
TRBV10-3	CAISDQGLGELFF
TRBV7-2	CASSLMRGLDTEAFF
TRBV5-1	CASSLGGSWEQYF
TRBV2	CASRPDRGRPLQAFF
TRBV2	CASSEYADRPNTGELFF
TRBV9	CASSVGRQDYGYTF
TRBV15	CATSRGGGQESEAFF
TRBV30	CAWSTQGNTEAFF
TRBV9	CASSLQSNTGELFF
TRBV9	CASSSLGGESYNEQFF